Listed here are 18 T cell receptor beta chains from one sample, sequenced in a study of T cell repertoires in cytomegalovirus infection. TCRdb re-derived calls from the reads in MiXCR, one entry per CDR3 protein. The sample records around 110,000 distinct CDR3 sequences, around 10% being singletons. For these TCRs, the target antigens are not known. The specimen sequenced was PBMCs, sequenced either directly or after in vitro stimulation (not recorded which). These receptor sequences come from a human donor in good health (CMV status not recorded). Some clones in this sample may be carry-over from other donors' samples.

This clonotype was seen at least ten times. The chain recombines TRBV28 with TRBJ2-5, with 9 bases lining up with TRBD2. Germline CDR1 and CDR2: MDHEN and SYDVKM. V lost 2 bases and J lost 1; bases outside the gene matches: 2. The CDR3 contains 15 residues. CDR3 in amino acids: CASSLAGGIQETQYF. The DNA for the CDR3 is TGTGCCAGCAGTTTAGCGGGAGGGATCCAAGAGACCCAGTACTTC. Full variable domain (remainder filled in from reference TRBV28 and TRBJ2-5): DVKVTQSSRYLVKRTGEKVFLECVQDMDHENMFWYRQDPGLGLRLIYFSYDVKMKEKGDIPEGYSVSREKKERFSLILESASTNQTSMYLCASSLAGGIQETQYFGPGTRLLVL.

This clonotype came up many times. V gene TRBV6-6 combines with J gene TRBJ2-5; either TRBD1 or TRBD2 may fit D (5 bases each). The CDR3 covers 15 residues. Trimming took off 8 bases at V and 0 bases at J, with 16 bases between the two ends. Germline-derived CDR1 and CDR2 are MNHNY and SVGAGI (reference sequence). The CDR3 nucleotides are TGTGCCAGCCGTTGGGGACCACTGTACCAAGAGACCCAGTACTTC. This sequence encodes CASRWGPLYQETQYF.

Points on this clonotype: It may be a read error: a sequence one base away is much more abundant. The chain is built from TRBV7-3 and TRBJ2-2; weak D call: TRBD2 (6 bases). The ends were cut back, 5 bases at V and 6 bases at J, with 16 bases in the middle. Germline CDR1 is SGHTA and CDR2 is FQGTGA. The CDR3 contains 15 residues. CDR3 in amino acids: CASSVLSPGAGELFF. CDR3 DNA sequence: TGTGCCAGCAGCGTACTCAGCCCGGGGGCCGGGGAGCTGTTTTTT.

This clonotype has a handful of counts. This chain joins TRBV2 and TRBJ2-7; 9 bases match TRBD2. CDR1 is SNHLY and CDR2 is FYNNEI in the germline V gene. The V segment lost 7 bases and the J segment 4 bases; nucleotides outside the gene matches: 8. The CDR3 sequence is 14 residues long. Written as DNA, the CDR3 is TGTGCCAGCATTGATGGGACTAGCTTTTACGAGCAGTACGTC. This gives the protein CASIDGTSFYEQYV.

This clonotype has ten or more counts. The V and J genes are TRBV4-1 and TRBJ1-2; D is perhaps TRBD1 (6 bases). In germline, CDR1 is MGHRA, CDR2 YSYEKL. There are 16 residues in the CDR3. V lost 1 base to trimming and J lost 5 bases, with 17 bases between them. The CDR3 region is CASSQALEGGVYGYTF. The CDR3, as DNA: TGCGCCAGCAGCCAAGCCCTGGAGGGGGGGGTTTATGGCTACACCTTC.

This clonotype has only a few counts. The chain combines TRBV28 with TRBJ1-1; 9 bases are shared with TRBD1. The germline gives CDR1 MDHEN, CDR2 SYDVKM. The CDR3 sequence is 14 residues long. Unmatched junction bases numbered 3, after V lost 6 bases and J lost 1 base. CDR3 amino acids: CASRGTGSNTEAFF. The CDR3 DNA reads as TGTGCCAGCAGGGGGACAGGGTCGAACACTGAAGCTTTCTTT.

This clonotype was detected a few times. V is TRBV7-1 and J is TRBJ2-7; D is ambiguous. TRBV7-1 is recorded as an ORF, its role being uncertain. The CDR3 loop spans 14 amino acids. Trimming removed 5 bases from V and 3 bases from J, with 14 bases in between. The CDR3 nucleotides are TGTGCCAGCAGCGCGTCCGGACGGAACTACGAGCAGTACTTC. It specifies CASSASGRNYEQYF.

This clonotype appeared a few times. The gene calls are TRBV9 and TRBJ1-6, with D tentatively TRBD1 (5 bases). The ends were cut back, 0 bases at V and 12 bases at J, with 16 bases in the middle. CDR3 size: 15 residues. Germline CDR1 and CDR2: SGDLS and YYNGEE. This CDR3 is CASSVEGTAIGPLHF. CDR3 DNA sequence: TGTGCCAGCAGCGTAGAGGGGACGGCCATCGGACCCCTCCACTTT.

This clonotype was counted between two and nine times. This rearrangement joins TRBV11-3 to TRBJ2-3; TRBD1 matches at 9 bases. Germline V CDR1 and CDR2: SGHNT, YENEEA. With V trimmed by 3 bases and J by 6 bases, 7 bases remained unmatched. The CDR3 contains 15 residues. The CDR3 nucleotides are TGTGCCAGCAGCTTCCTCGGGACAGGGCGTGATACGCAGTATTTT. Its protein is CASSFLGTGRDTQYF.

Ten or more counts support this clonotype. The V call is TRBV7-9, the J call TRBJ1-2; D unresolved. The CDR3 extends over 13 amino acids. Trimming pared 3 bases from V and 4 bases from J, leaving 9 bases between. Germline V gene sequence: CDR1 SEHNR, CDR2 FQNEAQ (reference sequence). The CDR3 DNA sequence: TGTGCCAGCAGCTTTTTCTCTGGCTATGGCTACACCTTC. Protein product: CASSFFSGYGYTF.

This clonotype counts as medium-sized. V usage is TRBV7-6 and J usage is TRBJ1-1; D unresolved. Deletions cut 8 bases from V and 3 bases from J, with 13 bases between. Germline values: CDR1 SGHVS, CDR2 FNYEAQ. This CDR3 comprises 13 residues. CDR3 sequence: CASLLAPDTEAFF. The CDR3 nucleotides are TGTGCCAGCCTTTTAGCTCCGGACACTGAAGCTTTCTTT.

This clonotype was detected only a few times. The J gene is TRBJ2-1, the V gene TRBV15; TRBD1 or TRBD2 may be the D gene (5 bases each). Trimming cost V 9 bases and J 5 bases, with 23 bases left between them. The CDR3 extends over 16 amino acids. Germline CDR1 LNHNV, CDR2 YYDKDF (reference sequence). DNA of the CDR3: TGTGCCACGAGCCGGGACCTAGCCGGTCCTAACAATGAGCAGTTCTTC. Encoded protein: CATSRDLAGPNNEQFF.

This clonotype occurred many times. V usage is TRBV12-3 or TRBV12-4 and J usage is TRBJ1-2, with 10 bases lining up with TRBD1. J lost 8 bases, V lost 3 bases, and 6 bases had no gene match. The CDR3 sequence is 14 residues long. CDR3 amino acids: CASSFAGQGMGYTF. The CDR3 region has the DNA TGTGCCAGCAGTTTTGCGGGACAGGGGATGGGCTACACCTTC.

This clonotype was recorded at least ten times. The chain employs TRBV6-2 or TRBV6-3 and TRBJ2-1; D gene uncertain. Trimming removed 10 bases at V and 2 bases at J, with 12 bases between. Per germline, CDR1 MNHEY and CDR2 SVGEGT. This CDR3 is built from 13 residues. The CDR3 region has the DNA TGTGCCATCTCCATAGGCACCTACAATGAGCAGTTCTTC. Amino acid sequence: CAISIGTYNEQFF.

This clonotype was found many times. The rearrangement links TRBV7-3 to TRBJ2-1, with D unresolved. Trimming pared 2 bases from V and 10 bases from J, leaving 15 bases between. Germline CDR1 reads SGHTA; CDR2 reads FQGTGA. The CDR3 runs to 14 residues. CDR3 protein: CASSLGSTRAEQFF. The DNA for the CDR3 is TGTGCCAGCAGCTTAGGTTCAACCCGAGCGGAGCAGTTCTTC.

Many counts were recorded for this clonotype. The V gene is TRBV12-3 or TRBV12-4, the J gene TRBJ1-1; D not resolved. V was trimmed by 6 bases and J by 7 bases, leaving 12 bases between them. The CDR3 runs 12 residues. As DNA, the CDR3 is TGTGCCAGCAGAAATACCCCTTTTGAAGCTTTCTTT. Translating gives CASRNTPFEAFF.

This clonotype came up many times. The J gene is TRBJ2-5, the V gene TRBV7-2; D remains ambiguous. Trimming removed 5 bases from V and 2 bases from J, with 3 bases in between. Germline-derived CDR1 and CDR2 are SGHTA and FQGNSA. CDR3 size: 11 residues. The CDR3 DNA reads TGTGCCAGCAGCGTTCAAGAGACCCAGTACTTC. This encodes CASSVQETQYF.

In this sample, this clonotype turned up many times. The CDR3 loop reads CASSEWSSEPDQPQHF. The CDR3 DNA is TGTGCCAGCAGTGAATGGTCTTCCGAGCCCGATCAGCCCCAGCATTTT. This chain connects TRBV2 to TRBJ1-5; D uncertain. The CDR3 spans 16 residues. Trimming left V 2 bases short and J 5 bases short, with 16 bases between. The germline gives CDR1 SNHLY, CDR2 FYNNEI.